The 21 T cell receptor beta chains in this list originate from one sample, sequenced in a study of cytomegalovirus exposure and HLA in healthy donors. The PCR made use of 60 Vbeta and 13 Jbeta primers. This table comes from immunoSEQ multiplex PCR, and its TCRdb copy is limited to in-frame clones, with some not included. The sample consists of some 140,000 clones, 70% to 75% of them appearing once. The sequenced material came from PBMCs. The source is a woman in her 40s in good health and CMV-seronegative.

CDR3 region: CASSSMRLNTEAFF. CDR3 DNA sequence: TGTGCCAGCAGCTCGATGCGGTTGAACACTGAAGCTTTCTTT. The chain combines TRBV7-9 with TRBJ1-1; D not certain. Germline assignment: CDR1 SEHNR and CDR2 FQNEAQ (reference sequence). V dropped 4 bases and J dropped 0 bases, with 9 bases sitting between them. This CDR3 contains 14 residues.

The gene calls are TRBV6-6 and TRBJ1-6; TRBD1 might be the D (5 bases). The V gene lost 5 bases and the J gene lost 7 bases, with 18 bases spanning the gap. CDR3 length: 16 residues. CDR1 and CDR2 from the germline V gene are MNHNY and SVGAGI (reference sequence). DNA for the CDR3: TGTGCCAGCAGTAACCCAAACGACAGAAAAAATTCACCCCTCCACTTT. Protein product: CASSNPNDRKNSPLHF.

The genes are TRBV19 and TRBJ1-2; D is ambiguous. The CDR3 runs to 13 residues. Germline lookup yields CDR1 LNHDA and CDR2 SQIVND (reference sequence). The ends were cut back, 3 bases at V and 3 bases at J, with 8 bases in the middle. The CDR3 loop is CASSMFGHYGYTF. Written as DNA, the CDR3 is TGTGCCAGTAGTATGTTTGGGCACTATGGCTACACCTTC.

The V call is TRBV5-1, the J call TRBJ1-1; D is undetermined. The length of the CDR3 is 14 residues. CDR1 SGHRS and CDR2 YFSETQ come from the germline V gene. Trimming cost V 7 bases and J 1 base, with 14 bases left between them. The CDR3 DNA sequence: TGCGCCAGCCTCTTGGGCCGCGGGAACACTGAAGCTTTCTTT. It specifies CASLLGRGNTEAFF.

The genes are TRBV29-1 and TRBJ2-5; maybe TRBD1 (6 bases). V was clipped by 5 bases and J by 2 bases, with 9 bases between them. Germline V lookup: CDR1 SQVTM, CDR2 ANQGSEA. The CDR3 covers 12 residues. The CDR3 sequence: CSVRTAQETQYF. Here the CDR3 DNA reads TGCAGCGTTAGGACAGCGCAAGAGACCCAGTACTTC.

This clone was counted a few times. The V and J genes are TRBV5-6 and TRBJ1-1, with a tentative D call TRBD1 (6 bases). In germline, CDR1 is SGHDT, CDR2 YYEEEE. V was pared by 3 bases and J by 3 bases, with 15 bases between. The CDR3 has 15 amino acids. The CDR3 DNA reads TGTGCCAGCAGCTCCCGGGGAGGGGGGCACACTGAAGCTTTCTTT. Protein sequence: CASSSRGGGHTEAFF.

V and J are TRBV14 and TRBJ2-3, with D possibly TRBD1 on 5 matching bases. CDR3 length: 16 residues. V dropped 0 bases and J dropped 6 bases, with 16 bases sitting between them. CDR1 and CDR2 from the germline V gene are SGHDN and FVKESK. CDR3 nucleotides: TGTGCCAGCAGCCAAGACTGGGGCCGTATTAGGGATACGCAGTATTTT. It is translated as CASSQDWGRIRDTQYF.

The chain joins TRBV9 to TRBJ2-7; 9 bases are a match to TRBD1. The germline V gene has CDR1 SGDLS and CDR2 YYNGEE. The V segment lost 0 bases and the J segment 1 base; nucleotides outside the gene matches: 8. The CDR3 spans 17 residues. CDR3 nucleotide sequence: TGTGCCAGCAGCGTAGGAGGGACCGGGACAGGGTCCTACGAGCAGTACTTC. Its translation is CASSVGGTGTGSYEQYF.

This rearrangement joins TRBV4-1 to TRBJ2-7; a possible D gene is TRBD2 (6 bases). Trimming took off 0 bases at V and 1 base at J, with 13 bases between the two ends. From germline, CDR1 is MGHRA and CDR2 YSYEKL. The CDR3 contains 16 residues. In DNA, the CDR3 is TGCGCCAGCAGCCAAGATCAGGCGGGGATTTCCTACGAGCAGTACTTC. It codes for CASSQDQAGISYEQYF.

This chain connects TRBV5-1 to TRBJ2-1; possibly TRBD2 for D (5 bases). Germline V gene lookup returns CDR1 SGHRS and CDR2 YFSETQ. Trimming removed 5 bases at V and 5 bases at J, with 14 bases between. The length of the CDR3 is 14 residues. CDR3 residues: CASRTTGGNNEQFF. In DNA form, the CDR3 reads TGCGCCAGCAGAACGACCGGAGGAAACAATGAGCAGTTCTTC.

The chain combines TRBV7-9 with TRBJ2-2; D is unresolved. With 1 base removed from V and 8 bases from J, the gap between germline ends came to 14 bases. This CDR3 is built from 15 residues. The germline V gene encodes CDR1 SEHNR and CDR2 FQNEAQ (reference sequence). The CDR3 is CASSLVLRSAGELFF. CDR3 nucleotide sequence: TGTGCCAGCAGCTTAGTTTTGCGGTCGGCAGGGGAGCTGTTTTTT.

This sequence joins TRBV18 and TRBJ2-5; tentatively, D is TRBD1 (5 bases). The germline CDR1 and CDR2 sequences are KGHSH and LQKENI. Deletions cut 2 bases from V and 5 bases from J, with 12 bases between. This CDR3 is 14 amino acids long. This chain's CDR3 is CASSPETVVETQYF. CDR3 sequence (DNA): TGTGCCAGCTCACCAGAGACAGTAGTTGAGACCCAGTACTTC. Full variable domain (rest looked up from reference TRBV18 and TRBJ2-5): NAGVMQNPRHLVRRRGQEARLRCSPMKGHSHVYWYRQLPEEGLKFMVYLQKENIIDESGMPKERFSAEFPKEGPSILRIQQVVRGDSAAYFCASSPETVVETQYFGPGTRLLVL.

CDR3 loop: CASSYCPSGVQNIQYF. CDR3 bases: TGTGCCAGCAGTTATTGTCCTAGCGGAGTTCAAAACATTCAGTACTTC. The V and J genes are TRBV6-8 and TRBJ2-4; 7 nucleotides line up with TRBD2. Germline trimming cut 3 bases from V and 5 bases from J; bases unmatched to any gene: 10. Germline CDR1 is MNHGY and CDR2 is SAAAGT. The CDR3 has 16 amino acids.

V and J are TRBV7-9 and TRBJ2-1; 9 nucleotides align to TRBD2. There are 16 residues in the CDR3. Germline CDR1 and CDR2: SEHNR and FQNEAQ (reference sequence). After removal of 2 bases from V and 3 bases from J, the junction contained 5 bases not matched to a gene. CDR3 protein: CASSLKRLADYNEQFF. The CDR3 DNA follows: TGTGCCAGCAGCTTAAAACGACTAGCGGACTACAATGAGCAGTTCTTC.

The chain joins TRBV5-1 to TRBJ2-7; possibly TRBD1 for D (6 bases). Trimming removed 4 bases at V and 3 bases at J, with 14 bases between. CDR1 and CDR2 from the germline V gene are SGHRS and YFSETQ. The CDR3 extends over 14 amino acids. The CDR3 nucleotides are TGCGCCAGCAGCCTGGACAGTCTGAACTACGAGCAGTACTTC. Protein: CASSLDSLNYEQYF.

This chain connects TRBV10-2 to TRBJ1-5; D ambiguous. V was shortened by 2 bases and J by 0 bases, with 5 bases between the two germline ends. Germline loops: CDR1 WSHSY, CDR2 SAAADI. The CDR3 extends over 14 amino acids. The CDR3 spells CASSEGPSNQPQHF. The CDR3 coding sequence is TGCGCCAGCAGTGAGGGGCCTAGCAATCAGCCCCAGCATTTT.

This clone came up a few times. This chain connects TRBV5-4 to TRBJ2-3; 10 bases agree with TRBD1. The V and J ends lost 4 bases and 2 bases, in that order; junction bases with no gene match: 4. The V gene's germline CDR1 is SGHNT and CDR2 YYREEE (reference sequence). The CDR3 has 15 amino acids. CDR3 sequence (DNA): TGTGCCAGCAGCCCTAGACAGGGGGCCACAGATACGCAGTATTTT. Translated: CASSPRQGATDTQYF.

The chain joins TRBV6-4 to TRBJ2-1, with a weak D call TRBD1 (6 bases). Germline CDR1 is MRHNA and CDR2 is SNTAGT. The CDR3 totals 15 residues. Trimming took 6 bases from V and 6 from J, leaving 18 bases between them. The CDR3 here is CASSVLGGPGNEQFF. The CDR3 nucleotides are TGTGCCAGCAGCGTACTAGGGGGTCCGGGCAATGAGCAGTTCTTC.

This chain joins TRBV2 and TRBJ1-5, with TRBD1 identical over 8 bases. Trimming at V came to 5 bases and at J to 6 bases, leaving 3 bases not matched to a gene. Germline V gene data show CDR1 as SNHLY and CDR2 as FYNNEI. The CDR3 is made up of 13 amino acids. CDR3 sequence reads: CASSPQGVQPQHF. CDR3 coding DNA: TGTGCCAGCAGTCCACAGGGGGTTCAGCCCCAGCATTTT.

The table lists this clone with a count of one. The chain is built from TRBV19 and TRBJ2-1; 9 bases align to TRBD2. After removal of 3 bases from V and 6 bases from J, the junction contained 12 bases not matched to a gene. This CDR3 is 17 amino acids long. CDR1 and CDR2 from the germline V gene are LNHDA and SQIVND (reference sequence). Here the CDR3 reads CASSISLGRGGSNEQFF. The DNA of the CDR3 is TGTGCCAGTAGTATTTCTCTAGGGCGGGGGGGCTCCAATGAGCAGTTCTTC.

The rearrangement links TRBV5-6 to TRBJ2-3; 7 bases align to TRBD1. The V segment lost 0 bases and the J segment 2 bases; nucleotides outside the gene matches: 3. The CDR3 covers 15 residues. Germline assignment: CDR1 SGHDT and CDR2 YYEEEE. CDR3 bases: TGTGCCAGCAGCTTGGGGGACAGTGTCACAGATACGCAGTATTTT. It yields the protein CASSLGDSVTDTQYF.